The 5 T cell receptor beta chains given below trace back to one sample, sequenced in a study of shared clonotypes between healthy human individuals. This table comes from immunoSEQ multiplex PCR, and its TCRdb copy is limited to in-frame clones, with some not included. The sample lists roughly 380,000 clones; 96% were seen once. Sequencing was done on a sample of memory CD8+ T cells sorted from blood. Sample subset: CD45RO+ cells pooled with CCR7-negative TemRA cells. These receptors were collected from a man aged 25-40 years in good health.

This rearrangement joins TRBV7-2 to TRBJ1-5; D uncertain. The CDR3 contains 17 residues. Trimming stripped 4 bases from V and 7 bases from J, with 23 bases between. Germline V CDR1 and CDR2: SGHTA, FQGNSA. The CDR3 loop reads CASSSATGIGVIQPQHF. For the CDR3, the DNA is TGTGCCAGCAGCTCAGCCACCGGGATCGGCGTTATCCAGCCCCAGCATTTT.

V and J are TRBV4-1 and TRBJ2-7, with 7 nucleotides matching TRBD2. CDR1 and CDR2 from the germline V gene are MGHRA and YSYEKL. The CDR3 contains 13 residues. V shed 5 bases and J 3 bases; nucleotides not matched to a gene: 4. CDR3 sequence (DNA): TGCGCCAGCAGCAGGACTAGGCGCTACGAGCAGTACTTC. Protein product: CASSRTRRYEQYF.

This clone occurred once. V usage is TRBV19 and J usage is TRBJ2-1; D unclear. The CDR3 length is 16 residues. V was cut by 4 bases and J by 2 bases, with 15 bases left in between. Per the germline V gene, CDR1 is LNHDA and CDR2 is SQIVND (reference sequence). CDR3 nucleotide sequence: TGTGCCAGTAGTACAAGAGACATTTACGCCTACAATGAGCAGTTCTTC. As protein: CASSTRDIYAYNEQFF. Looking up the rest from reference TRBV19 and TRBJ2-1 gives the full variable domain: DGGITQSPKYLFRKEGQNVTLSCEQNLNHDAMYWYRQDPGQGLRLIYYSQIVNDFQKGDIAEGYSVSREKKESFPLTVTSAQKNPTAFYLCASSTRDIYAYNEQFFGPGTRLTVL.

The gene calls are TRBV11-2 and TRBJ2-2; the D gene could be TRBD1 or TRBD2 (5 bases each). The CDR3 totals 13 residues. V was pared by 1 base and J by 6 bases, with 6 bases between. Germline CDR1 and CDR2: SGHAT and FQNNGV. DNA of the CDR3: TGTGCCAGCAGCTTAGGGGGACCCGGGGAGCTGTTTTTT. It is translated as CASSLGGPGELFF.

This sequence joins TRBV6-1 and TRBJ1-2; no clear D gene. CDR1 is MNHNS, CDR2 SASEGT, per germline. CDR3 length equals 11 residues. The germline V and J ends were trimmed by 2 bases and 7 bases, with 5 bases remaining between them. The CDR3 loop is CASSEMSGYTF. The CDR3 DNA reads TGTGCCAGCAGTGAAATGAGTGGCTACACCTTC.